These T cell receptor beta chains were read from a single sample in a study of T cell responses to AZD1222 COVID-19 vaccine. Some clones are missing from TCRdb's copy, which holds only in-frame ones; the method was immunoSEQ multiplex PCR. Of over 85,000 clones in the sample, 88% were seen once. This material consisted of peripheral blood, taken 28 days after the second AZD1222 dose. The origin of the receptors is an adult who received the AZD1222 COVID-19 vaccine. Each CDR3 is given with its conserved first and last residue. The D gene is left open where the match is weak. The size of a clone is reported for some rows only, either as once, few or many, or as a class for expanded clones.

j_gene	d_gene	abundance	v_gene	CDR3nt	CDR3aa
TRBJ1-5	TRBD1	NA	TRBV2	TGTGCCAGCACCTTATGGGACAGCGATCAGCCCCAGCATTTT	CASTLWDSDQPQHF
TRBJ2-1	NA	NA	TRBV6-5	TGTGCCAGCACCCTGGACTCGAGCTCCTACAATGAGCAGTTCTTC	CASTLDSSSYNEQFF
TRBJ1-6	TRBD1	NA	TRBV5-6	TGTGCCAGCAGCTTGACAGGGGGGAATTCACCCCTCCACTTT	CASSLTGGNSPLHF
TRBJ2-1	NA	NA	TRBV4-1	TGCGCCAGCAGCCCCCGGGACGACGGCTACAATGAGCAGTTCTTC	CASSPRDDGYNEQFF
TRBJ1-6	NA	NA	TRBV14	TGTGCCAGCAGCCGGGAGATAGCTAATTCACCCCTCCACTTT	CASSREIANSPLHF
TRBJ2-7	TRBD2	once	TRBV29-1	TGCAGCGTCACGGGAGGTTCTTTCACCTACGAGCAGTACTTC	CSVTGGSFTYEQYF
TRBJ1-6	NA	once	TRBV27	TGTGCCAGGACGTACAGACATAATTCACCCCTCCACTTT	CARTYRHNSPLHF
TRBJ1-1	NA	NA	TRBV18	TGTGCCAGCTCACTGGGGGGGCAAAGTGAAGCTTTCTTT	CASSLGGQSEAFF
TRBJ1-1	NA	NA	TRBV12-3/TRBV12-4	TGTGCCAGCAGTTTAATGCAGGACACTGAAGCTTTCTTT	CASSLMQDTEAFF
TRBJ2-4	NA	NA	TRBV13	TGTGCCAGCACCTTCTCGTTGGGCATTCAGTACTTC	CASTFSLGIQYF
TRBJ2-1	NA	NA	TRBV13	TGTGCCAACCGGAGACTGGAAATGGACAATGAGCAGTTCTTC	CANRRLEMDNEQFF
TRBJ1-1	TRBD1	once	TRBV5-1	TGCGCCAGCAGTAAAACAGGGGGCGTAAACACTGAAGCTTTCTTT	CASSKTGGVNTEAFF
TRBJ1-5	NA	once	TRBV2	TGTGCCAGCAGAGAACGATCCGGAGGGAATCAGCCCCAGCATTTT	CASRERSGGNQPQHF
TRBJ2-7	NA	few	TRBV7-9	TGTGCCAGCAGCCCGACCCCTCACGAGCAGTACTTC	CASSPTPHEQYF
TRBJ1-2	NA	NA	TRBV25-1	TGTGCCAGCAGTGAATCTGCCAGGGGAGCTCGGGGCTACACCTTC	CASSESARGARGYTF
TRBJ1-1	NA	NA	TRBV2	TGTGCCAGCAGTGAATGGGAGGTTGGGACTGAAGCTTTCTTT	CASSEWEVGTEAFF
TRBJ2-5	NA	NA	TRBV30	TGTGCCTGGACCCCAGGATTCGGAGGAGGAGAGACCCAGTACTTC	CAWTPGFGGGETQYF
TRBJ2-7	TRBD1	NA	TRBV5-1	TGCGCCAGCAGCATGACAGGGGGCAACGAGCAGTACTTC	CASSMTGGNEQYF
TRBJ2-1	TRBD2	NA	TRBV5-1	TGCGCCAGCAGCTTGACTAGCGGGAGGGCCTCCCATGAGCAGTTCTTC	CASSLTSGRASHEQFF
TRBJ2-3	TRBD2	NA	TRBV6-2/TRBV6-3	TGTGCCAGCAGTAAGGGACTAGTCCCTGGCACAGATACGCAGTATTTT	CASSKGLVPGTDTQYF
TRBJ2-7	NA	NA	TRBV5-6	TGTGCCAGCAGCTCGACTGGGCGCTACGAGCAGTACTTC	CASSSTGRYEQYF
TRBJ1-5	NA	NA	TRBV27	TGTGCCAGCAGGAACGGGGCGGATAGCAATCAGCCCCAGCATTTT	CASRNGADSNQPQHF
TRBJ2-7	TRBD2	NA	TRBV7-8	TGTGCCAGCAGCGTGGGACTAGCGGCCTCCTACGAGCAGTACTTC	CASSVGLAASYEQYF
TRBJ2-1	NA	NA	TRBV5-1	TGCGCCAGCGCAGGCCAGAGCTCCTACAATGAGCAGTTCTTC	CASAGQSSYNEQFF
TRBJ1-4	NA	NA	TRBV28	TGTGCCAGCAGTTTAGGACCTTGGGCGCAAGGATCTAATGAAAAACTGTTTTTT	CASSLGPWAQGSNEKLFF
TRBJ1-1	TRBD1	NA	TRBV7-3	TGTGCCAGCGGACGGACAGGGAACACTGAAGCTTTCTTT	CASGRTGNTEAFF
TRBJ1-2	TRBD1	few	TRBV27	TGTGCCAGCAGTTTAGTGGGACAGGGGACCTTTGGCTACACCTTC	CASSLVGQGTFGYTF
TRBJ2-3	NA	NA	TRBV9	TGTGCCAGCAGCGTAGGGTGGGGTAGCACAGATACGCAGTATTTT	CASSVGWGSTDTQYF
TRBJ2-1	NA	NA	TRBV3-1/TRBV3-2	TGTGCCAGCAGCCAAGTTCGCCTAGCCCCCAATGAGCAGTTCTTC	CASSQVRLAPNEQFF
TRBJ2-5	TRBD2	NA	TRBV6-5	TGTGCCAGCAGTTCTCCTGCGGGAGGGGAAGTAGCCCAGTACTTC	CASSSPAGGEVAQYF
TRBJ1-4	NA	NA	TRBV15	TGTGCCACCAGCACGCGGTCTAATGAAAAACTGTTTTTT	CATSTRSNEKLFF
TRBJ2-1	NA	NA	TRBV6-6	TGTGCCAGCAGTTATATGTCGCGTGAGCAGTTCTTC	CASSYMSREQFF
TRBJ2-7	NA	NA	TRBV18	TGTGCCAGCTCACCGGAAATGCAAAGCTCCTACGAGCAGTACTTC	CASSPEMQSSYEQYF
TRBJ2-5	NA	NA	TRBV9	TGTGCCAGCACCCGTAGAGGTTTGGAAGAGACCCAGTACTTC	CASTRRGLEETQYF
TRBJ2-5	NA	NA	TRBV5-1	TGCGCCAGCAGCTTGGGTGGGGGTAGAGGCCAAGAGACCCAGTACTTC	CASSLGGGRGQETQYF